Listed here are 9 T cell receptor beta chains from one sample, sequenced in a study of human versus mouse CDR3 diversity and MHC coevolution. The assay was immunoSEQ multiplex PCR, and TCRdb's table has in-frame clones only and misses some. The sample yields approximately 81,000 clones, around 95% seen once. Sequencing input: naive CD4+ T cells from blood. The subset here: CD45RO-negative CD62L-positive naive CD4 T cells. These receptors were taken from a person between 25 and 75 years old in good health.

CDR3 nucleotide sequence: TGCAGCGTTGGGCAGGGCTCCTACGAGCAGTACTTC. Its protein is CSVGQGSYEQYF. This rearrangement joins TRBV29-1 to TRBJ2-7; possibly TRBD1 for D (5 bases). V lost 4 bases, J lost 0 bases, and 7 bases lay in between. The CDR3 contains 12 residues. In germline, CDR1 is SQVTM, CDR2 ANQGSEA.

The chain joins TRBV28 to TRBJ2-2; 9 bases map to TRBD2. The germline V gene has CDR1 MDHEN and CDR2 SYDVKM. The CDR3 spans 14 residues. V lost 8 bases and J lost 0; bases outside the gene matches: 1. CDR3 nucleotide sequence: TGTGCCAGCGGACTAGCGACGAACACCGGGGAGCTGTTTTTT. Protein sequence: CASGLATNTGELFF.

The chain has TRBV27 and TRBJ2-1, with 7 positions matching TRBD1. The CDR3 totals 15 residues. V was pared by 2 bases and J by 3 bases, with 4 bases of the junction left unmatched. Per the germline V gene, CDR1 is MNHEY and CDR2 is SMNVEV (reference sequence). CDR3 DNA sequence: TGTGCCAGCAGTTTAGAGGACAGGTTCTACAATGAGCAGTTCTTC. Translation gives CASSLEDRFYNEQFF.

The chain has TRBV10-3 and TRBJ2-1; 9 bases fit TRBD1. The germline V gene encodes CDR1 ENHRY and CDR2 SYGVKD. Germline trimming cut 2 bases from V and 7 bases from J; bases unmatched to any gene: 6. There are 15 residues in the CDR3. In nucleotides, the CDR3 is TGTGCCATCAGTGAGACAGGGGGCGCGGGGAATGAGCAGTTCTTC. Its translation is CAISETGGAGNEQFF.

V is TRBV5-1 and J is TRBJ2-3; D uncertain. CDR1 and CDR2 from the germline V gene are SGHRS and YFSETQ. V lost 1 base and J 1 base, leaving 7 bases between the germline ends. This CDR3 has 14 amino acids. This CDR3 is CASSLNQGTDTQYF. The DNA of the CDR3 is TGCGCCAGCAGCTTGAACCAGGGCACAGATACGCAGTATTTT.

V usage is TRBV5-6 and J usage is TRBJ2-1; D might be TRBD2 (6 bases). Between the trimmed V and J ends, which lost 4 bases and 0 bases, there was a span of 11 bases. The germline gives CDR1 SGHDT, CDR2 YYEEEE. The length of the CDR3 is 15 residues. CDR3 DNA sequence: TGTGCCAGCAGCGCGGGACGGAGCTCCTACAATGAGCAGTTCTTC. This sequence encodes CASSAGRSSYNEQFF.

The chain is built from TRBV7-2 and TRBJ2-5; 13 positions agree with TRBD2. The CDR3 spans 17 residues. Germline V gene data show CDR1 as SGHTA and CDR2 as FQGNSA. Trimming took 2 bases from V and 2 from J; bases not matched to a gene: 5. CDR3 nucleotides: TGTGCCAGCAGCTTAAGACCGGGACTAGCGGGGCAAGAGACCCAGTACTTC. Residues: CASSLRPGLAGQETQYF.

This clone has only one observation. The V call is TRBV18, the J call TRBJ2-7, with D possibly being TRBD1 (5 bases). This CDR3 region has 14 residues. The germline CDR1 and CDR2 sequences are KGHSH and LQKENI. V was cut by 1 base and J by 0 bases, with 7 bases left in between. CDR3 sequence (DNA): TGTGCCAGCTCACCACAGGGGATCTCCTACGAGCAGTACTTC. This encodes CASSPQGISYEQYF.

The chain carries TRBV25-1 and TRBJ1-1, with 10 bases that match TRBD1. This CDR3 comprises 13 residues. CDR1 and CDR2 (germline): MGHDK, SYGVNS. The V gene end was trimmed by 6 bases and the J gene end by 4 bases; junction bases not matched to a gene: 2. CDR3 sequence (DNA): TGTGCCAGCAGGTGGACAGGGGGCACTGAAGCTTTCTTT. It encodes CASRWTGGTEAFF.